Listed here are 30 T cell receptor beta chains from one sample, sequenced in a study of CD8+CD57+ T cells in acquired aplastic anemia. For CDR3 and TCR beta VDJ profiling, genomic DNA was the template used. In TCRdb, the reads were re-called with MiXCR into one record per CDR3 protein. The sample consists of about 150,000 distinct CDR3 sequences, less than 60% of them appearing once. For sequencing, patients were chosen who had shown expansion of CD8+CD57+ cells by flow cytometry. Sequencing input: sorted CD4+, CD8+, or CD8+CD57+ T cells (not recorded which) from PBMCs. All receptors come from a human donor with aplastic anemia.

The gene calls are TRBV27 and TRBJ2-3; D not resolved. CDR1 and CDR2 (germline): MNHEY, SMNVEV (reference sequence). The V and J ends lost 7 bases and 3 bases respectively, with 20 bases between them. The CDR3 consists of 16 residues. The CDR3 region is CASNKVTRAGTDTQYF. The CDR3 DNA reads TGTGCCAGCAATAAGGTGACAAGGGCCGGGACAGATACGCAGTATTTT.

This chain uses TRBV7-2 with TRBJ2-7; 7 nucleotides match TRBD2. Germline V lookup: CDR1 SGHTA, CDR2 FQGNSA. There are 15 residues in the CDR3. The J segment lost 3 bases and the V segment lost 1 base, leaving 6 bases of the junction unmatched. The DNA for the CDR3 is TGTGCCAGCAGCTTAGGTGGGGAGGGTGTCTACGAGCAGTACTTC. Its translation: CASSLGGEGVYEQYF.

The V call is TRBV4-3, the J call TRBJ1-2; D unclear. The CDR3 contains 13 residues. Germline V gives CDR1 LGHNA, CDR2 YSLEER. Trimming took 4 bases from V and 1 from J, leaving 7 bases between them. This chain's CDR3 is CASSPSFNYGYTF. The DNA of the CDR3 is TGCGCCAGCAGCCCGTCGTTTAACTATGGCTACACCTTC.

This clonotype was counted at least ten times. The chain employs TRBV5-4 and TRBJ1-6; D is undetermined. Germline CDR1 and CDR2: SGHNT and YYREEE (reference sequence). The V and J ends lost 7 bases and 5 bases respectively, with 7 bases between them. The CDR3 runs to 12 residues. The CDR3 is CASRLNNSPLHF. The CDR3 DNA sequence: TGTGCCAGCCGACTGAATAATTCACCCCTCCACTTT.

CDR3 nucleotides: TGCGCCAGCAGCTTCGGCTTGCAAGAGACCCAGTACTTC. It is translated as CASSFGLQETQYF. This chain links TRBV5-1 with TRBJ2-5, with D unresolved. The germline V gene encodes CDR1 SGHRS and CDR2 YFSETQ. Trimming left V 2 bases short and J 2 bases short, with 7 bases between. This CDR3 has 13 amino acids.

Many counts were recorded for this clonotype. The V gene is TRBV11-2, the J gene TRBJ2-6; D ambiguous. The V end lost 2 bases, the J end lost 0 bases, and 11 bases lay between the germline ends. Germline CDR1 and CDR2: SGHAT and FQNNGV. The CDR3 has 17 amino acids. CDR3 loop: CASSLNLPHSGANVLTF. The CDR3 nucleotides read TGTGCCAGCAGCTTAAATCTACCGCACTCTGGGGCCAACGTCCTGACTTTC.

This clonotype was recorded at least ten times. V is TRBV19 and J is TRBJ1-5; D is undetermined. From germline, CDR1 is LNHDA and CDR2 SQIVND (reference sequence). The CDR3 loop spans 14 amino acids. Trimming removed 5 bases at V and 7 bases at J, with 15 bases between. The CDR3 coding sequence is TGTGCCAGTAGTCACTGGGGTGTTAGCCAGCCCCAGCATTTT. Translated, it gives CASSHWGVSQPQHF.

Many counts were recorded for this clonotype. The chain carries TRBV5-1 and TRBJ1-5; the match to TRBD1 covers 7 bases. The CDR3 length is 17 residues. With 4 bases clipped from V and 4 bases from J, the junction kept 14 bases outside the gene matches. The V gene's germline CDR1 is SGHRS and CDR2 YFSETQ. CDR3 DNA sequence: TGCGCCAGCAGCCAAAAACAGGGGCGTATCGTAAATCAGCCCCAGCATTTT. The encoded protein is CASSQKQGRIVNQPQHF.

The V and J genes are TRBV20-1 and TRBJ2-7; 7 nucleotides line up with TRBD1. V lost 3 bases, J lost 2 bases, and 7 bases stayed unmatched. In germline, CDR1 is DFQATT, CDR2 SNEGSKA (reference sequence). CDR3 length: 14 amino acids. CDR3 amino acids: CSARPGQLAYEQYF. The CDR3 DNA reads as TGCAGTGCTAGGCCGGGACAGCTAGCCTACGAGCAGTACTTC.

The count of this clonotype is one. The CDR3 protein is CASSQRGGRVYGYTF. Here the CDR3 DNA reads TGTGCCAGCAGCCAGCGTGGGGGGCGGGTCTATGGCTACACCTTC. The chain recombines TRBV7-9 with TRBJ1-2; weak D call: TRBD1 (6 bases). V was shortened by 5 bases and J by 4 bases, with 17 bases between the two germline ends. From germline, CDR1 is SEHNR and CDR2 FQNEAQ (reference sequence). This CDR3 spans 15 amino acids.

This clonotype was seen many times. The rearrangement joins TRBV6-1 to TRBJ2-1, with D possibly matching TRBD2 (5 bases). V lost 8 bases and J 8 bases, leaving 16 bases between the germline ends. CDR1 and CDR2 from the germline V gene are MNHNS and SASEGT. The CDR3 covers 13 residues. CDR3 amino acids: CASGVQEEHEQFF. The CDR3 DNA sequence: TGTGCCAGCGGCGTCCAGGAGGAGCATGAGCAGTTCTTC.

V is TRBV10-3 and J is TRBJ2-2; possibly TRBD1 or TRBD2 for D (5 bases each). Germline V gene data show CDR1 as ENHRY and CDR2 as SYGVKD. V was shortened by 4 bases and J by 5 bases, with 8 bases between the two germline ends. The CDR3 is made up of 13 amino acids. The CDR3 coding sequence is TGTGCCATCAGTGTAGGGGAGACCGGGGAGCTGTTTTTT. Translation: CAISVGETGELFF.

The rearrangement uses TRBV19 and TRBJ1-5; D unclear. The CDR3 loop spans 14 amino acids. Trimming cost V 6 bases and J 1 base, with 10 bases left between them. From germline, CDR1 is LNHDA and CDR2 SQIVND (reference sequence). DNA of the CDR3: TGTGCCAGTAGAAGGATCGCGAGCAATCAGCCCCAGCATTTT. Translated, it gives CASRRIASNQPQHF.

The rearrangement links TRBV29-1 to TRBJ2-7; no clear D gene. The V end lost 4 bases, the J end lost 4 bases, and 11 bases lay between the germline ends. The CDR3 runs to 12 residues. Germline V gives CDR1 SQVTM, CDR2 ANQGSEA. The CDR3 is CSVADGRYEQYF. The CDR3 coding sequence is TGCAGCGTTGCCGACGGCCGATACGAGCAGTACTTC.

This chain connects TRBV13 to TRBJ1-1; D is perhaps TRBD1 (5 bases). The length of the CDR3 is 12 residues. V gave up 5 bases and J gave up 8 bases, with 12 bases separating them. Germline assignment: CDR1 PRHDT and CDR2 FYEKMQ (reference sequence). CDR3 sequence (DNA): TGTGCCAGCAGCCCGGGACGGCTCGAAGCTTTCTTT. Protein: CASSPGRLEAFF.

This clonotype was detected many times. The rearrangement links TRBV9 to TRBJ1-1, with D possibly matching TRBD1 (5 bases). Trimming stripped 7 bases from V and 1 base from J, with 17 bases between. Germline assignment: CDR1 SGDLS and CDR2 YYNGEE. This CDR3 has 15 residues. CDR3 region: CASGGRGDPNTEAFF. The CDR3 bases are TGTGCCAGCGGGGGGAGAGGGGATCCGAACACTGAAGCTTTCTTT.

This clonotype was counted many times. V gene TRBV9 combines with J gene TRBJ2-7, with 12 bases identical to TRBD2. The V gene end was trimmed by 2 bases and the J gene end by 6 bases; junction bases not matched to a gene: 3. The CDR3 sequence is 14 residues long. Germline V gene sequence: CDR1 SGDLS, CDR2 YYNGEE. CDR3 sequence: CASSVTGLAGEQYF. CDR3 coding DNA: TGTGCCAGCAGCGTCACGGGACTAGCGGGCGAGCAGTACTTC.

The chain joins TRBV11-2 to TRBJ2-7; TRBD2 matches 8 bases. Germline V gives CDR1 SGHAT, CDR2 FQNNGV. This CDR3 spans 15 amino acids. V dropped 5 bases and J dropped 0; count of bases not matched to a gene: 6. The DNA of the CDR3 is TGTGCCAGCAGCACAGGACTAGCCGTCTCCTACGAGCAGTACTTC. This translates into CASSTGLAVSYEQYF. Using reference TRBV11-2 and TRBJ2-7 for the parts outside the CDR3, the full variable domain is EAGVAQSPRYKIIEKRQSVAFWCNPISGHATLYWYQQILGQGPKLLIQFQNNGVVDDSQLPKDRFSAERLKGVDSTLKIQPAKLEDSAVYLCASSTGLAVSYEQYFGPGTRLTVT.

The chain uses TRBV2 and TRBJ2-7; D unclear. Germline V CDR1 and CDR2: SNHLY, FYNNEI. The CDR3 consists of 13 residues. V was cut by 2 bases and J by 4 bases, with 9 bases left in between. The CDR3 DNA reads as TGTGCCAGCAGTGAAATGTTGGGGTACGAGCAGTACGTC. Encoded protein: CASSEMLGYEQYV.

Many counts were recorded for this clonotype. The J gene is TRBJ1-2, the V gene TRBV29-1; D remains unclear. The ends were cut back, 4 bases at V and 6 bases at J, with 6 bases in the middle. Looked up from germline, CDR1 is SQVTM and CDR2 is ANQGSEA. The CDR3 totals 10 residues. This CDR3 is CSVGGDGYTF. In DNA, the CDR3 is TGCAGCGTTGGTGGGGATGGCTACACCTTC.

The chain employs TRBV7-3 and TRBJ1-6, with D hard to call. This CDR3 has 13 amino acids. V was shortened by 0 bases and J by 8 bases, with 5 bases between the two germline ends. Germline V CDR1 and CDR2: SGHTA, FQGTGA. CDR3 sequence reads: CASSLTQDSPLHF. The DNA for the CDR3 is TGTGCCAGCAGCTTAACGCAGGATTCACCCCTCCACTTT.

In its sample, this clonotype ranks as medium-sized. The DNA for the CDR3 is TGTGCCAGCAGCCCAAGGACTGGCGGGACCCAGTACTTC. The encoded protein is CASSPRTGGTQYF. The chain recombines TRBV7-6 with TRBJ2-5; weak D call: TRBD2 (5 bases). V lost 5 bases, J lost 7 bases, and 14 bases lay in between. In germline, CDR1 is SGHVS, CDR2 FNYEAQ. The CDR3 is made up of 13 amino acids.

V gene TRBV24-1 combines with J gene TRBJ1-2; D unresolved. Trimming shortened V by 3 bases and J by 2 bases, and 18 bases separated the two germline ends. Germline V gives CDR1 KGHDR, CDR2 SFDVKD. The CDR3 extends over 17 amino acids. DNA of the CDR3: TGTGCCACCAGTGATGGGGTTGGGGATCCCATAAACTATGGCTACACCTTC. The encoded protein is CATSDGVGDPINYGYTF.

This clonotype was counted a single time. This sequence joins TRBV12-3 or TRBV12-4 and TRBJ2-2; tentative D call: TRBD2 (5 bases). The V gene lost 5 bases and the J gene lost 7 bases, with 14 bases spanning the gap. The CDR3 covers 14 residues. This chain's CDR3 is CASSPQRAGGELFF. CDR3 DNA sequence: TGTGCCAGCAGTCCCCAGAGGGCTGGCGGGGAGCTGTTTTTT.

For the CDR3, the DNA is TGTGCCAGCACCGCGGGGCTTGCCAATGAGCAGTTCTTC. Its translation: CASTAGLANEQFF. The rearrangement links TRBV7-9 to TRBJ2-1; tentative D call: TRBD2 (6 bases). Germline CDR1 reads SEHNR; CDR2 reads FQNEAQ (reference sequence). V gave up 7 bases and J gave up 6 bases, with 13 bases separating them. The CDR3 is made up of 13 amino acids.

This CDR3 is CASSETESEQFF. In nucleotides, the CDR3 is TGTGCCAGCAGTGAGACGGAGAGTGAGCAGTTCTTC. This sequence joins TRBV6-4 and TRBJ2-1; D uncertain. Germline V lookup: CDR1 MRHNA, CDR2 SNTAGT. This CDR3 contains 12 residues. Trimming removed 3 bases from V and 9 bases from J, with 9 bases in between.

The sample holds many counts of this clonotype. Sequence at one end of the junction differs from germline and may be a read error. This sequence joins TRBV24-1 and TRBJ2-3; a weak D match, TRBD1 (6 bases). The CDR3 loop spans 12 amino acids. CDR1 KGHDR and CDR2 SFDVKD come from the germline V gene. CDR3 DNA sequence: TGTGCCACCAGTGATGGGACATCCCGGGGTAATTTT. Translating gives CATSDGTSRGNF.

The CDR3 DNA sequence: TGTGCCACCAGCAGAGATACAGGACAAGAGACCCAGTACTTC. The encoded protein is CATSRDTGQETQYF. The chain links TRBV15 to TRBJ2-5, with D perhaps TRBD1 (5 bases). From germline, CDR1 is LNHNV and CDR2 YYDKDF (reference sequence). This CDR3 contains 14 residues. The V gene lost 0 bases and the J gene lost 2 bases, with 7 bases spanning the gap. Supplemented by reference TRBV15 and TRBJ2-5, the full variable domain reads DAMVIQNPRYQVTQFGKPVTLSCSQTLNHNVMYWYQQKSSQAPKLLFHYYDKDFNNEADTPDNFQSRRPNTSFCFLDIRSPGLGDTAMYLCATSRDTGQETQYFGPGTRLLVL.

This clonotype has at least ten counts. The chain combines TRBV9 with TRBJ2-2; weak D call: TRBD2 (6 bases). This CDR3 spans 15 amino acids. Trimming cost V 6 bases and J 0 bases, with 12 bases left between them. From germline, CDR1 is SGDLS and CDR2 YYNGEE. The chain's CDR3 is CASTEPGANTGELFF. CDR3 bases: TGTGCCAGCACCGAGCCGGGAGCGAACACCGGGGAGCTGTTTTTT.

This clonotype came up a few times. The chain couples TRBV27 to TRBJ1-2; TRBD1 might be the D (5 bases). Germline CDR1 is MNHEY and CDR2 is SMNVEV (reference sequence). This CDR3 has 14 residues. V shed 7 bases and J shed 2 bases, with 14 bases lying between them. In DNA form, the CDR3 reads TGTGCCAGCAAAGCGGGGCAGAGAAACTATGGCTACACCTTC. It codes for CASKAGQRNYGYTF.